A selection of T cell receptor beta chains follows, all from one sample in a study of T-cell reconstitution after alpha-beta-depleted transplantation in children. From the PCR reads, TCRdb called clonotypes with MiXCR, one entry per CDR3 protein. The sample has around 490,000 distinct CDR3 sequences, about an eighth seen once. The sample consisted of PBMCs, mostly from graft donor cells, taken 180 days after TCRalphabeta/CD19-depleted stem cell transplant. These receptors came from a female patient under 10 years old who had a stem cell transplant for aplastic anemia, so the T cells may come from the graft donor. The CDR3 runs from the conserved cysteine through the conserved F or W. Fields, in order: V gene, clone size, D gene, J gene, CDR3 protein, CDR3 DNA. A D gene is named only where the DNA matches it firmly. Not every row has a clone size; where given, it reads once, few, many or a size class.

>TRBV5-1|many|NA|TRBJ2-1
CASSSEQRSNEQFF
TGCGCCAGCAGCTCCGAGCAGCGGTCAAATGAGCAGTTCTTC
>TRBV29-1|NA|NA|TRBJ1-2
CSVEHPGYTF
TGCAGCGTTGAGCACCCTGGCTACACCTTC
>TRBV12-3/TRBV12-4|many|NA|TRBJ1-5
CASSLKGTSFNQPQHF
TGTGCCAGCAGTTTGAAGGGTACATCCTTTAATCAGCCCCAGCATTTT
>TRBV4-3|NA|NA|TRBJ1-4
CASSQELQQREKLFF
TGCGCCAGCAGCCAAGAACTTCAGCAGCGTGAAAAACTGTTTTTT
>TRBV10-3|few|TRBD1|TRBJ1-5
CAICDRGTGQPQHF
TGTGCCATCTGTGACAGGGGAACCGGTCAGCCCCAGCATTTT
>TRBV7-2|NA|NA|TRBJ2-2
CASRRGTANTGELFF
TGTGCCAGCCGCCGCGGGACAGCAAACACCGGGGAGCTGTTTTTT
>TRBV9|few|TRBD1|TRBJ2-2
CASSVAGTVNTGELFF
TGTGCCAGCAGCGTAGCCGGGACAGTGAACACCGGGGAGCTGTTTTTT
>TRBV7-9|few|TRBD1|TRBJ1-4
CASSLAGTGGNEKLFF
TGTGCCAGCAGCTTAGCGGGGACAGGGGGGAATGAAAAACTGTTTTTT
>TRBV5-1|few|NA|TRBJ2-7
CASSLNVGGRRLYEQYF
TGCGCCAGCAGCTTGAATGTAGGTGGGCGGAGGCTTTACGAGCAGTACTTC
>TRBV5-8|NA|NA|TRBJ2-7
CASSFRVRNEQYF
TGTGCCAGCAGCTTCAGGGTTAGGAACGAGCAGTACTTC
>TRBV6-5|NA|NA|TRBJ2-3
CASSSSHSTDTQYF
TGTGCCAGCAGTTCTAGCCATAGCACAGATACGCAGTATTTT
>TRBV20-1|few|NA|TRBJ1-5
CSAIRGNSNQPQHF
TGCAGTGCTATTCGGGGCAATAGCAATCAGCCCCAGCATTTT
>TRBV5-1|many|NA|TRBJ2-3
CASSLAFRATDTQYF
TGCGCCAGCAGCTTGGCCTTTAGGGCTACAGATACGCAGTATTTT
>TRBV7-8|NA|TRBD2|TRBJ2-2
CASSLPRTSSDTGELFF
TGTGCCAGCAGCTTGCCCCGGACTAGCAGCGACACCGGGGAGCTGTTTTTT
>TRBV20-1|many|NA|TRBJ2-2
CSAREANRELFF
TGCAGTGCTAGAGAAGCGAACCGGGAGCTGTTTTTT
>TRBV12-3/TRBV12-4|few|NA|TRBJ1-2
CASSLREASGYTF
TGTGCCAGCAGTTTGAGAGAAGCCAGCGGCTACACCTTC
>TRBV6-2/TRBV6-3|few|NA|TRBJ1-4
CASSYSSGTDPPATNEKLFF
TGTGCCAGCAGTTACTCCTCCGGGACCGACCCCCCTGCAACTAATGAAAAACTGTTTTTT
>TRBV20-1|NA|NA|TRBJ2-1
CSAILPDSLDEQFF
TGCAGTGCGATCCTCCCAGATTCGCTGGATGAGCAGTTCTTC
>TRBV18|NA|TRBD1|TRBJ1-4
CASSPSRQGSEKLFF
TGTGCCAGCTCACCCTCCCGACAGGGATCTGAAAAACTGTTTTTT